A single sample gave rise to the 28 T cell receptor beta chains below, sequenced in a study of blood T cell repertoires in COVID-19. Libraries were prepared by immunoSEQ multiplex PCR; TCRdb keeps only in-frame clonotypes and omits some of them. Found here are approximately 430,000 clones, approximately 90% of them singletons; the top ten hold roughly 1.4%. The material sequenced was peripheral blood. Receptors originate from a woman in her thirties with active or convalescent COVID-19.

DNA for the CDR3: TGTGCCAGCAGCTTGGAGACAGGTTCCTACGAGCAGTACTTC. This translates into CASSLETGSYEQYF. The chain carries TRBV7-6 and TRBJ2-7, with a possible D match to TRBD1 (6 bases). The CDR3 is 14 amino acids. The germline CDR1 and CDR2 sequences are SGHVS and FNYEAQ. The V gene lost 3 bases and the J gene lost 1 base, with 10 bases spanning the gap.

The chain is built from TRBV5-1 and TRBJ2-5, with TRBD1 matching over 9 bases. V shed 0 bases and J 5 bases; nucleotides not matched to a gene: 2. Germline V gene data show CDR1 as SGHRS and CDR2 as YFSETQ. This CDR3 is built from 14 residues. CDR3 amino acids: CASSLVGTGETQYF. In nucleotides, the CDR3 is TGCGCCAGCAGCTTGGTAGGGACAGGGGAGACCCAGTACTTC.

The chain couples TRBV5-1 to TRBJ2-7; D is possibly TRBD1 (5 bases). V gave up 3 bases and J gave up 0 bases, with 10 bases separating them. The germline CDR1 and CDR2 sequences are SGHRS and YFSETQ. The CDR3 length is 14 residues. CDR3 region: CASSSGHSSYEQYF. The CDR3 DNA reads as TGCGCCAGCAGCTCCGGACACAGCTCCTACGAGCAGTACTTC.

This clone has only a few counts. The V gene is TRBV29-1, the J gene TRBJ1-4; 8 positions match TRBD1. The J segment lost 7 bases and the V segment lost 6 bases, leaving 7 bases of the junction unmatched. CDR1 and CDR2 from the germline V gene are SQVTM and ANQGSEA. The CDR3 is made up of 13 amino acids. The DNA for the CDR3 is TGCAGCGTAGGACAGGGTTGGGGTGAAAAACTGTTTTTT. Translation gives CSVGQGWGEKLFF. The full variable domain, in which reference TRBV29-1 and TRBJ1-4 provide the parts outside the CDR3, is SAVISQKPSRDICQRGTSLTIQCQVDSQVTMMFWYRQQPGQSLTLIATANQGSEATYESGFVIDKFPISRPNLTFSTLTVSNMSPEDSSIYLCSVGQGWGEKLFFGSGTQLSVL.

The genes are TRBV2 and TRBJ1-1; D is perhaps TRBD1 (5 bases). V was pared by 8 bases and J by 0 bases, with 7 bases between. Germline V CDR1 and CDR2: SNHLY, FYNNEI. CDR3 length: 12 residues. This chain's CDR3 is CASLQVNTEAFF. The DNA for the CDR3 is TGTGCCAGCTTACAGGTGAACACTGAAGCTTTCTTT.

The chain links TRBV7-9 to TRBJ2-7; perhaps TRBD1 as D (6 bases). The CDR3 consists of 14 residues. The germline V and J ends were trimmed by 4 bases and 6 bases, with 16 bases remaining between them. Germline assignment: CDR1 SEHNR and CDR2 FQNEAQ (reference sequence). The CDR3 DNA reads as TGTGCCAGCAGCTCGGACAGTCCAAGAATCGAGCAGTACTTC. Amino acid sequence: CASSSDSPRIEQYF.

The chain employs TRBV6-5 and TRBJ2-2, with TRBD2 identical over 12 bases. This CDR3 region has 15 residues. The ends lost 6 bases at V and 7 bases at J; junction bases unmatched: 6. CDR1 and CDR2 (germline): MNHEY, SVGAGI. The CDR3 nucleotides read TGTGCCAGCAGATCTAGCGGGAGGGCCCGCGGGGAGCTGTTTTTT. Translating gives CASRSSGRARGELFF.

The chain has TRBV11-2 and TRBJ2-1; 10 bases are shared with TRBD2. The CDR3 totals 16 residues. V trimming: 4 bases; J trimming: 8 bases; junction bases outside the gene matches: 11. Germline V lookup: CDR1 SGHAT, CDR2 FQNNGV. The CDR3 is CASSSPDSGGPHEQFF. DNA of the CDR3: TGTGCCAGCAGCTCTCCGGATAGCGGGGGGCCTCATGAGCAGTTCTTC.

Written as DNA, the CDR3 is TGTGCCAGCAGCTCTAGCGGGAGGTTTAATGAGCAGTTCTTC. Translating gives CASSSSGRFNEQFF. The chain is built from TRBV7-6 and TRBJ2-1, with 11 nucleotides matching TRBD2. After removal of 4 bases from V and 7 bases from J, the junction contained 3 bases not matched to a gene. The CDR3 length is 14 residues. Germline V gene lookup returns CDR1 SGHVS and CDR2 FNYEAQ.

This chain uses TRBV2 with TRBJ2-1, with D possibly being TRBD2 (6 bases). V was cut by 8 bases and J by 3 bases, with 11 bases left in between. Germline assignment: CDR1 SNHLY and CDR2 FYNNEI. The CDR3 sequence is 13 residues long. The CDR3 sequence is CASQASDYNEQFF. The CDR3 coding sequence is TGTGCCAGCCAGGCTAGCGACTACAATGAGCAGTTCTTC. The full variable domain, in which reference TRBV2 and TRBJ2-1 provide the parts outside the CDR3, is EPEVTQTPSHQVTQMGQEVILRCVPISNHLYFYWYRQILGQKVEFLVSFYNNEISEKSEIFDDQFSVERPDGSNFTLKIRSTKLEDSAMYFCASQASDYNEQFFGPGTRLTVL.

The chain recombines TRBV3-1 (or the pseudogene TRBV3-2) with TRBJ1-2; weak D call: TRBD1 (6 bases). CDR1 and CDR2 from the germline V gene are LGHDT and YNNKEL (reference sequence). The CDR3 is 15 amino acids. V shed 0 bases and J shed 2 bases, with 10 bases lying between them. DNA of the CDR3: TGTGCCAGCAGCCAAGACAGGGGCATAAACTATGGCTACACCTTC. Protein product: CASSQDRGINYGYTF.

J is TRBJ1-6 and V is TRBV4-1; 7 bases agree with TRBD1. CDR1 is MGHRA, CDR2 YSYEKL, per germline. V shed 4 bases, J shed 5 bases, and the junction held 11 bases outside the gene matches. The CDR3 totals 17 residues. The CDR3 here is CASSLSQGVADNSPLHF. CDR3 nucleotides: TGCGCCAGCAGCCTTTCGCAGGGGGTCGCTGATAATTCACCCCTCCACTTT.

This chain joins TRBV6-6 and TRBJ1-1; D is unresolved. Per the germline V gene, CDR1 is MNHNY and CDR2 is SVGAGI (reference sequence). This CDR3 comprises 14 residues. V dropped 5 bases and J dropped 2 bases, with 12 bases sitting between them. The CDR3 DNA sequence: TGTGCCAGCAGTCATCCGGGATTCAACACTGAAGCTTTCTTT. Translation gives CASSHPGFNTEAFF.

The chain recombines TRBV5-5 with TRBJ2-7, with 7 bases matching TRBD1. This CDR3 comprises 14 residues. Germline assignment: CDR1 SGHKS and CDR2 YYEKEE (reference sequence). J gave up 2 bases and V 7 bases, and 9 bases lay outside the gene matches. CDR3 region: CASWTGTAPYEQYF. The CDR3, as DNA: TGTGCCAGCTGGACCGGGACAGCACCCTACGAGCAGTACTTC.

The genes are TRBV25-1 and TRBJ2-7; weak D call: TRBD1 (5 bases). The CDR3 loop spans 13 amino acids. CDR1 MGHDK and CDR2 SYGVNS come from the germline V gene. V was trimmed by 4 bases and J by 2 bases, leaving 9 bases between them. The CDR3 is CASSVWGTYEQYF. CDR3 nucleotides: TGTGCCAGCAGTGTTTGGGGCACCTACGAGCAGTACTTC.

The rearrangement uses TRBV7-9 and TRBJ1-3; D gene ambiguous. V lost 1 base and J 0 bases, leaving 19 bases between the germline ends. CDR1 is SEHNR and CDR2 is FQNEAQ in the germline V gene (reference sequence). This CDR3 comprises 19 residues. In nucleotides, the CDR3 is TGTGCCAGCAGCTTAGAGGTTAGGGAGGGAGGGTACTCTGGAAACACCATATATTTT. This gives the protein CASSLEVREGGYSGNTIYF.

The V and J genes are TRBV7-2 and TRBJ1-6, with 8 bases lining up with TRBD1. The V and J ends lost 6 bases and 9 bases, in that order; junction bases with no gene match: 19. Germline values: CDR1 SGHTA, CDR2 FQGNSA. The CDR3 spans 18 residues. CDR3 sequence: CASSFSTGGFGVSSPLHF. The CDR3 DNA sequence: TGTGCCAGCAGTTTCAGTACAGGGGGTTTCGGAGTAAGTTCACCCCTCCACTTT.

For the CDR3, the DNA is TGTGCCAGCAGCCTTGGACAGAGATCCTACGAGCAGTACTTC. As protein: CASSLGQRSYEQYF. The rearrangement joins TRBV7-9 to TRBJ2-7, with D possibly matching TRBD1 (6 bases). The V end was cut by 5 bases, the J end by 1 base, with 12 bases between. Germline CDR1 and CDR2: SEHNR and FQNEAQ (reference sequence). The CDR3 consists of 14 residues.

The chain links TRBV19 to TRBJ1-2; TRBD1 is a possible D gene (6 bases). V was trimmed by 7 bases and J by 4 bases, leaving 19 bases between them. This CDR3 is 15 amino acids long. In germline, CDR1 is LNHDA, CDR2 SQIVND (reference sequence). CDR3 sequence: CASTLGQSGIYGYTF. In nucleotides, the CDR3 is TGTGCCAGTACCTTAGGACAGTCCGGGATCTATGGCTACACCTTC.

The chain employs TRBV19 and TRBJ1-6; TRBD1 matches 7 bases. CDR3 size: 15 residues. The germline gives CDR1 LNHDA, CDR2 SQIVND (reference sequence). Germline trimming cut 3 bases from V and 10 bases from J; bases unmatched to any gene: 9. CDR3 sequence: CASSMVEGARSPLHF. The CDR3 DNA is TGTGCCAGTAGTATGGTTGAGGGGGCAAGGTCACCCCTCCACTTT.

This rearrangement joins TRBV7-9 to TRBJ1-5; 8 bases fit TRBD1. The CDR3 is 17 amino acids. Trimming removed 1 base from V and 0 bases from J; junction bases left unmatched: 5. Germline CDR1 reads SEHNR; CDR2 reads FQNEAQ (reference sequence). Here the CDR3 DNA reads TGTGCCAGCAGCTTAGTTTCAGGGGGCAATAGCAATCAGCCCCAGCATTTT. Translation: CASSLVSGGNSNQPQHF.

The chain employs TRBV7-2 and TRBJ2-5, with 14 bases identical to TRBD2. V was clipped by 4 bases and J by 4 bases; unmatched bases: 5. From germline, CDR1 is SGHTA and CDR2 FQGNSA. CDR3 size: 16 residues. The CDR3 DNA sequence: TGTGCCAGCAGCTCCGCGACTAGCGGGGGGGCAGAGACCCAGTACTTC. This gives the protein CASSSATSGGAETQYF. Complete variable domain (other parts from reference TRBV7-2 and TRBJ2-5): GAGVSQSPSNKVTEKGKDVELRCDPISGHTALYWYRQSLGQGLEFLIYFQGNSAPDKSGLPSDRFSAERTGGSVSTLTIQRTQQEDSAVYLCASSSATSGGAETQYFGPGTRLLVL.

The chain employs TRBV15 and TRBJ1-1; 8 bases are a match to TRBD1. Per the germline V gene, CDR1 is LNHNV and CDR2 is YYDKDF (reference sequence). The CDR3 sequence is 13 residues long. V lost 6 bases, J lost 4 bases, and 4 bases stayed unmatched. This CDR3 is CATRHRGGTEAFF. The CDR3 region has the DNA TGTGCCACCAGGCACAGGGGGGGCACTGAAGCTTTCTTT.

V usage is TRBV2 and J usage is TRBJ2-5; the match to TRBD2 covers 12 bases. The V gene's germline CDR1 is SNHLY and CDR2 FYNNEI. V shed 2 bases and J 0 bases; nucleotides not matched to a gene: 1. This CDR3 is 16 amino acids long. The CDR3 DNA reads TGTGCCAGCAGTGAACTAGCGGGGGGGTACCAAGAGACCCAGTACTTC. As protein: CASSELAGGYQETQYF.

This chain joins TRBV6-1 and TRBJ1-3; D unclear. There are 15 residues in the CDR3. From germline, CDR1 is MNHNS and CDR2 SASEGT. Trimming removed 2 bases at V and 3 bases at J, with 11 bases between. CDR3: CASSEMGSRGNTIYF. DNA for the CDR3: TGTGCCAGCAGTGAAATGGGCAGCCGTGGAAACACCATATATTTT.

This clone was observed a single time. The V gene is TRBV3-1 (or the pseudogene TRBV3-2), the J gene TRBJ1-1, with D tentatively TRBD1 (5 bases). Germline CDR1 is LGHDT and CDR2 is YNNKEL (reference sequence). V was clipped by 6 bases and J by 1 base, with 12 bases between them. This CDR3 contains 14 residues. The CDR3: CASRHSTGNTEAFF. The CDR3 DNA reads as TGTGCCAGCAGACACTCTACAGGGAACACTGAAGCTTTCTTT.

The chain recombines TRBV3-1 (or the pseudogene TRBV3-2) with TRBJ1-4; possible D gene TRBD1, 5 bases. CDR3 length: 14 amino acids. The germline V and J ends were trimmed by 1 base and 7 bases, with 10 bases remaining between them. Germline-derived CDR1 and CDR2 are LGHDT and YNNKEL (reference sequence). CDR3: CASSQVGGLEKLFF. The CDR3 DNA follows: TGTGCCAGCAGCCAAGTGGGGGGACTTGAAAAACTGTTTTTT.

The chain links TRBV4-1 to TRBJ1-1, with D maybe TRBD1 (5 bases). The CDR3 extends over 16 amino acids. In germline, CDR1 is MGHRA, CDR2 YSYEKL. V gave up 1 base and J gave up 1 base, with 13 bases separating them. CDR3 loop: CASSQVKQDPNTEAFF. In nucleotides, the CDR3 is TGCGCCAGCAGCCAAGTCAAACAGGATCCGAACACTGAAGCTTTCTTT.